This TCR beta chain appears in the sequencing data of a study of shared clonotypes between healthy human individuals (dated by TCRdb to 2020 to 2022). As for the study more broadly: Three men and two women, aged 18 to 49 years, made up the cohort. For each donor, CD4 naive and CD4 memory were each run on three plates, CD8 naive on two plates, and CD8 memory on one plate. To estimate repertoire size and how much clonotypes are shared between individuals, the study performed deep sequencing of blood TCR repertoires from roughly five healthy adults. Libraries were prepared and TCR repertoires were sequenced by different laboratories using diverse techniques, in order to increase sequencing depth and limit assay-specific biases. Between about 0.85 and 8.9 billion PBMCs per donor were obtained by leukapheresis. Overall results and qualifications from the work: Across a handful of donors, around 5.4% of naive CD4, 3.5% of naive CD8, around 2.5% of memory CD4, and about 0.4% of memory CD8 clonotypes were shared. Compared with non-shared clonotypes, the clonotypes found in all four sorted-subset donors had higher generation probabilities. Sampling was restricted to blood, and TCR repertoires in tissues likely differ from the TCR repertoires found in blood. Pairwise subsampling led to the expectation that sequencing depth would affect the degree of clonotype sharing among donors. Incomplete sequencing was indicated by rarefaction of sorted-subset datasets, despite the large sequencing depth. Naive subsets generally had larger estimated clonotype richness than memory subsets did. Because the study included only a small number of donors, the genetic and exposure-history diversity represented was limited.

V is shortened by 6 bases, J by 2 bases, and the region joining them spans 4 bases. Taken from the germline V gene, the CDR1 and CDR2 loops are SGHTA and FQGNSA. Including cysteine and phenylalanine, the CDR3 has 12 amino acids. Only the CDR3 DNA stays, 36 bases, in frame from base 1. The donors were healthy, HIV-negative adults with no recently reported acute infections or vaccinations. Every donor was a Caucasian adult residing in Nashville, Tennessee, USA. CD4+ T cells were enriched through magnetic negative selection, after which naive cells were positively selected on CD45RA and the remaining negative fraction served as the memory subset. Blood was collected by leukapheresis, and PBMCs were isolated by Ficoll-Histopaque density gradient centrifugation and then cryopreserved in liquid nitrogen vapor phase. Analytical flow cytometry was used to check the purity and quantity of each magnetically sorted T cell population. Each sorted fraction had its genomic DNA isolated and then quantified by UV absorbance on a Nanodrop 2000c.

Using the deep immunoSEQ assay, TCR CDR3 regions were amplified from genomic DNA by multiplex PCR. Genomic DNA extracted from each cell subset was distributed evenly over all wells of several immunoSEQ 96-well plates, and each plate served as one replicate. For sorted subsets, roughly 200 ng of genomic DNA, equivalent to 25,000 to 35,000 T cell genomes, went into each replicate PCR. The purified libraries were quantified using a Qubit 3.0 fluorometer, sized with a Bioanalyzer 2100, and then quantified again using the KAPA Library Quantification kit. A separate single-read 150-cycle Illumina NextSeq 550 flow cell was used to sequence each immunoSEQ 96-well plate. The authors' analysis ran thus. The immunoSEQ output contained only junctional sequences without quality scores, so filtering could not match that applied to full-length reads. To assign V/J genes and CDR3, sequences were annotated against IMGT germline references using PyIR, a Python wrapper for IgBLAST v1.9. Any read was removed if the V/J assignment was weak (E-value above 1e-6), the CDR3 was missing, or the read contained stop codons, out-of-frame junctions, or ambiguous translated residues. A V3J clonotype was defined by an identical inferred V gene, J gene, and CDR3 amino acid sequence. Percentage overlap between repertoires was calculated by dividing the number of shared unique clonotypes by the size of the smaller repertoire. Three approaches were used to assess repertoire richness: RTK rarefaction, the Chao1 estimator, and Recon v2.1 estimates of unobserved clonotypes. OLGA was used to compute generation probabilities for all TCRbeta clonotypes that the gDNA method yielded from a few donors. Imported from immuneACCESS, the table was reduced by TCRdb to in-frame sequences with V and J called. These copies leave out some clones; in studies compared against another copy, an unresolved V gene accounts for under half, and the cause of the remainder is not known. V and J calls and clone size are as listed in that table; D and trimming were resolved from the DNA. This sample gives a few million clones in total; nearly 97% of them show up just once. Around 0.13% of the sample is taken by the ten largest.

For this clone: Its antigen has not been determined. Base quality data are lacking; no much larger clone is found one base away. Other nucleotide sequences from this sample produce the same CDR3.

Sequencing was performed on naive CD4+ T cells sorted from blood. Explained via the paper, the cell subset or site label denotes: CD45RA+ positively selected. The V and J segments used are TRBV7-2 and TRBJ2-2, with no D gene named confidently. The source of this sequence is a man between 18 and 35 years old in good health. The CDR3 region has the sequence CASSRNTGELFF. The DNA sequence is as follows: TGTGCCAGCAGTAGAAACACCGGGGAGCTGTTTTTT.